This TCR beta chain came from a study of cytomegalovirus exposure and HLA in healthy donors. Study-wide results and caveats: Later analysis showed TCR association rates varying by HLA locus, highest for DRB1 and lowest for HLA-C.

Germline V gene sequence: CDR1 SGHDT, CDR2 YYEEEE. Trimming took off 0 bases at V and 0 bases at J, with 7 bases between the two ends. CDR3 size: 15 residues. 60 Vbeta and 13 Jbeta primers were used in PCR. Measured with immunoSEQ multiplex PCR; TCRdb has only the in-frame clones, and not every one. The specimen's table records some 67,000 clones. As concerns this clone: Its antigen remains unidentified.

The study sampled nominally healthy donors, though unrecorded immune exposures were likely. This chain links TRBV5-6 with TRBJ2-4; D gene uncertain. The sequenced sample was PBMCs. The receptor comes from a woman aged 25 to 45 in good health and CMV-seronegative. CDR3 in amino acids: CASSLGNLAKNIQYF. CDR3 DNA sequence: TGTGCCAGCAGCTTGGGCAACTTAGCCAAAAACATTCAGTACTTC.